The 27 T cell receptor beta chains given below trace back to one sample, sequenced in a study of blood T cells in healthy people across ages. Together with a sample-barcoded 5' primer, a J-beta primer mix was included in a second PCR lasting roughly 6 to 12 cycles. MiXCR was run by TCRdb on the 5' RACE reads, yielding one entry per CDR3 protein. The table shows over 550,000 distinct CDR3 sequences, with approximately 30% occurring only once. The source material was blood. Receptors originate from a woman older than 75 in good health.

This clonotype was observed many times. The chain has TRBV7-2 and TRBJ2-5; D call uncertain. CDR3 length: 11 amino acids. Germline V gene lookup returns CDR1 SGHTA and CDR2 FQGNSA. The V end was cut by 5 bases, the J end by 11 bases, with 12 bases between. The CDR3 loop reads CASSPALEQYF. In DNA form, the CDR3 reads TGTGCCAGCAGCCCAGCACTGGAGCAGTACTTC.

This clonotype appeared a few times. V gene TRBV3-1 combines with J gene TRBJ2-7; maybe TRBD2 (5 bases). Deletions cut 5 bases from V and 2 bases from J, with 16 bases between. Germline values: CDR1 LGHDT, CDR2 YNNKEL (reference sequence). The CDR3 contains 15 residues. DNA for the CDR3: TGTGCCAGCAGCTATTCGGGGAGCTTTACCTACGAGCAGTACTTC. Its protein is CASSYSGSFTYEQYF.

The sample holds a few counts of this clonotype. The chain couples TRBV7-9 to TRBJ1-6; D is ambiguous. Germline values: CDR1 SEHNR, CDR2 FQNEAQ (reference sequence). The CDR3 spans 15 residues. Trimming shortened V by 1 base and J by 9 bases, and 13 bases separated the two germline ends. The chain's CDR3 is CASSLESLRGSPLHF. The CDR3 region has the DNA TGTGCCAGCAGCTTAGAAAGCCTTCGGGGTTCACCCCTCCACTTT. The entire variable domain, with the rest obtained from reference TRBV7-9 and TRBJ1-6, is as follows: DTGVSQNPRHKITKRGQNVTFRCDPISEHNRLYWYRQTLGQGPEFLTYFQNEAQLEKSRLLSDRFSAERPKGSFSTLEIQRTEQGDSAMYLCASSLESLRGSPLHFGNGTRLTVT.

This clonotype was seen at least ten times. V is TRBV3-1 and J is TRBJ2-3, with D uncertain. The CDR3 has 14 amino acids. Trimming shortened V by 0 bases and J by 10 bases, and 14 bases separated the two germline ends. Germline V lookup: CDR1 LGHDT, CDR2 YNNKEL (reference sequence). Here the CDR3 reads CASSQEAIANSQYF. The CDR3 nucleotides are TGTGCCAGCAGCCAAGAGGCCATCGCCAACTCGCAGTATTTT.

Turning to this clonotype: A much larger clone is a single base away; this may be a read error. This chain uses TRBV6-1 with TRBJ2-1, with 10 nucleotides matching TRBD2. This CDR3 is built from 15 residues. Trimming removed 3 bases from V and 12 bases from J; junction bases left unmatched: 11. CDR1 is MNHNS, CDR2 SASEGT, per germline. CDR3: CASSEVAGGHWGQFF. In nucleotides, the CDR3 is TGTGCCAGCAGTGAGGTAGCGGGGGGACACTGGGGGCAGTTCTTC.

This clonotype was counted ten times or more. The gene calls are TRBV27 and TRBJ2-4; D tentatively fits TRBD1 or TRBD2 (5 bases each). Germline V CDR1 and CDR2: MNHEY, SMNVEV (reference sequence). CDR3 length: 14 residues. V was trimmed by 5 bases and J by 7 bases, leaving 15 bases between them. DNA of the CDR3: TGTGCCAGCAGTCCGAGTGGGGGACCCAACATTCAGTACTTC. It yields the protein CASSPSGGPNIQYF.

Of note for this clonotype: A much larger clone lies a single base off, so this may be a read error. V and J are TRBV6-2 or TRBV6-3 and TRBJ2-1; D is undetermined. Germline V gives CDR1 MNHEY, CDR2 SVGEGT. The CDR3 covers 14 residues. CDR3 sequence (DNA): TGTGCCAACAGTTACTCGTCCGGACACAATGAGCAGTTCTTC. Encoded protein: CANSYSSGHNEQFF.

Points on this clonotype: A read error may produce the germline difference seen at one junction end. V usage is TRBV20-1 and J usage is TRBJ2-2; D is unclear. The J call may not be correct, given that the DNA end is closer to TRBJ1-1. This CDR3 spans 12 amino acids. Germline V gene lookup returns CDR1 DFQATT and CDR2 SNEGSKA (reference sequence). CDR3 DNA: TGCAGTACTAGAGATCTCGGGATTGGAGCTTTCTTT. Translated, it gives CSTRDLGIGAFF.

In DNA form, the CDR3 reads TGTGCCAGCAGTCAGGGTTTCGGAACGGAGCAGTTCTTC. Translating it yields CASSQGFGTEQFF. This chain joins TRBV6-1 and TRBJ2-1, with D maybe TRBD1 (5 bases). The CDR3 loop spans 13 amino acids. Germline V gives CDR1 MNHNS, CDR2 SASEGT. Trimming removed 5 bases at V and 10 bases at J, with 15 bases between.

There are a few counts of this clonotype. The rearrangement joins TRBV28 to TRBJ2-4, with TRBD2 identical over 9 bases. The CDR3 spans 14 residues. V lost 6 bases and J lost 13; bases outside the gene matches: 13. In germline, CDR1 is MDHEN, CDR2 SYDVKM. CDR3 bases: TGTGCCAGCAGGGGCGGGGGGGTGTTTCGGGAGCAGTACTTC. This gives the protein CASRGGGVFREQYF.

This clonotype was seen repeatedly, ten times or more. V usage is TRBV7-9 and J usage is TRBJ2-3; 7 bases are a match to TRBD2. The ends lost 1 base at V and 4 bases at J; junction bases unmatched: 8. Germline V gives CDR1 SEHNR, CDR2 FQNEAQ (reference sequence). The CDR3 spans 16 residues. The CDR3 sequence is CASSLDAAGMADTQYF. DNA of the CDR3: TGTGCCAGCAGCTTAGACGCAGCGGGGATGGCAGATACGCAGTATTTT.

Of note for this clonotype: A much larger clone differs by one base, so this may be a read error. CDR3 nucleotide sequence: TGTGCCGGCAGTGTAACAGGGGCAGCTAATGAAAAACTGTTTTTT. Translation: CAGSVTGAANEKLFF. The rearrangement uses TRBV27 and TRBJ1-4; TRBD1 matches at 7 bases. The CDR3 extends over 15 amino acids. CDR1 and CDR2 (germline): MNHEY, SMNVEV (reference sequence).

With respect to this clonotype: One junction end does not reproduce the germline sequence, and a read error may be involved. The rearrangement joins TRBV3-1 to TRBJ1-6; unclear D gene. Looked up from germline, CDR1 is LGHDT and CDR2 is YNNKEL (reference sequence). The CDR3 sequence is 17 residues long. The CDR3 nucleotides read TGTGCCAGCAGCCGAGTCCCGTTGACGGGAGATAATTCACCCCCCCACTTT. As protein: CASSRVPLTGDNSPPHF. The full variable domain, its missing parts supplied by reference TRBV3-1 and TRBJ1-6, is DTAVSQTPKYLVTQMGNDKSIKCEQNLGHDTMYWYKQDSKKFLKIMFSYNNKELIINETVPNRFSPKSPDKAHLNLHINSLELGDSAVYFCASSRVPLTGDNSPPHFGNGTRLTVT.

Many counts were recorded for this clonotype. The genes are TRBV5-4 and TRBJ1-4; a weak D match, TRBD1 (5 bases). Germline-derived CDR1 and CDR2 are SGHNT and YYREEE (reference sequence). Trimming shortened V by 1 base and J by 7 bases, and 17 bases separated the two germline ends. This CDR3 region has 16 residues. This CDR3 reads CASSLYGGPGGEKLFF. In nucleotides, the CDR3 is TGTGCCAGCAGCTTGTATGGAGGCCCGGGGGGTGAAAAACTGTTTTTT.

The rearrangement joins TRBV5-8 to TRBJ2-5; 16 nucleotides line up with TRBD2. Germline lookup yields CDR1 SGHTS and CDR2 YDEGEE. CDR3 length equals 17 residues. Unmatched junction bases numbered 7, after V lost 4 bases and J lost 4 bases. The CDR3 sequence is CASSPGLAGGLGETQYF. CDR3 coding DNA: TGTGCCAGCAGCCCGGGACTAGCGGGAGGGTTAGGAGAGACCCAGTACTTC.

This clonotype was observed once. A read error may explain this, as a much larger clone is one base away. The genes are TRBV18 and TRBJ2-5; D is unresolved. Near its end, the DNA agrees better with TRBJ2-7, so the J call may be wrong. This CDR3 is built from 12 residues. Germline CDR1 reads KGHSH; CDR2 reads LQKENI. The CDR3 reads CASSPANYEQYF. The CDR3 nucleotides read TGTGCCAGCTCACCGGCCAACTACGAGCAGTACTTC.

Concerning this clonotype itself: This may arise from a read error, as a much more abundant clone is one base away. The CDR3 nucleotides read TGTGCCGGCAGCGGGAACAGGATGGGGGCAGATACGCAGTATTTT. Translation: CAGSGNRMGADTQYF. The V gene is TRBV6-6, the J gene TRBJ2-3; 7 bases fit TRBD2. There are 15 residues in the CDR3. Germline V gene data show CDR1 as MNHNY and CDR2 as SVGAGI (reference sequence).

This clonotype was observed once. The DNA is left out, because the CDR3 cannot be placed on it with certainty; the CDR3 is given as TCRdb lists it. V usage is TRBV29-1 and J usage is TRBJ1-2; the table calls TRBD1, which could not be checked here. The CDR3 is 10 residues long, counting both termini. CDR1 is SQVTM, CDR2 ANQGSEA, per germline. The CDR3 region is CSVAGGSSAF.

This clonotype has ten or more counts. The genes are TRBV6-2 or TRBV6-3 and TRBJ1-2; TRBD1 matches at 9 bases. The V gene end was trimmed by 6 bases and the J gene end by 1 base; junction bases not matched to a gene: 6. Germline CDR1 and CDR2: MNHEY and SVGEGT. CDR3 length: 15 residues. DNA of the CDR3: TGTGCCAGCAGGAGACAGGGGGGAGATAACTATGGCTACACCTTC. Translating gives CASRRQGGDNYGYTF.

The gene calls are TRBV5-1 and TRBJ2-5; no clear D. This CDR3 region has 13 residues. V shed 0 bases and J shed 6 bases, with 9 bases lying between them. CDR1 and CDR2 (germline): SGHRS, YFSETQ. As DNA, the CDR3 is TGCGCCAGCAGCTTGGCCGGAGAAAAGACCCAGTACTTC. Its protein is CASSLAGEKTQYF.

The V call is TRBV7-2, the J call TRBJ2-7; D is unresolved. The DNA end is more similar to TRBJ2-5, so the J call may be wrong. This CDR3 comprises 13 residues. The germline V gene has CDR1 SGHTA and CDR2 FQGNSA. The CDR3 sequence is CTSSLSDGETQYF. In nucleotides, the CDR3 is TGTACCAGCAGTTTAAGCGACGGAGAGACCCAGTACTTC.

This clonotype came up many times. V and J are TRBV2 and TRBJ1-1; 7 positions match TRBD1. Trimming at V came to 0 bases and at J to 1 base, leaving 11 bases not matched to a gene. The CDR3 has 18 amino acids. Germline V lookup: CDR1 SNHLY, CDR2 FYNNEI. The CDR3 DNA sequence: TGTGCCAGCAGTGAAGCCCCTATTAGACAGGGTTGGAACACTGAAGCTTTCTTT. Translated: CASSEAPIRQGWNTEAFF.

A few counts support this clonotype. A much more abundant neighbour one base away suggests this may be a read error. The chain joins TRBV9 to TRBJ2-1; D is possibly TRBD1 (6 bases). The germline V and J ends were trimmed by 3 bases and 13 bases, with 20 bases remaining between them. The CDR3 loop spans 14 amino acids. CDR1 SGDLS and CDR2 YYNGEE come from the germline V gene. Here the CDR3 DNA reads TGTGCCAGCAGCGCGGGCAGGGGTGGGGAGACCCAGTTCTTC. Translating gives CASSAGRGGETQFF.

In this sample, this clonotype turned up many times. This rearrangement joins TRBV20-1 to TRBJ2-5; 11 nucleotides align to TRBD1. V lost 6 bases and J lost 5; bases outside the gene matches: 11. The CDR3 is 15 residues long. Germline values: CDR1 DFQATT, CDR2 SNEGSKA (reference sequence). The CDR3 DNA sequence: TGCAGTGCCTACCTAGGGACAGGGGGAAGGGAGACCCAGTACTTC. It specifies CSAYLGTGGRETQYF.

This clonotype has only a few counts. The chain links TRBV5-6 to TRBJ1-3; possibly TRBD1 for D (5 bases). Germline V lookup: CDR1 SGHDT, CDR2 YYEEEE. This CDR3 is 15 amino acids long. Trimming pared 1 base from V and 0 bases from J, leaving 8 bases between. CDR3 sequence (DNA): TGTGCCAGCAGCTTGCGGCAGGGCTCTGGAAACACCATATATTTT. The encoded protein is CASSLRQGSGNTIYF.

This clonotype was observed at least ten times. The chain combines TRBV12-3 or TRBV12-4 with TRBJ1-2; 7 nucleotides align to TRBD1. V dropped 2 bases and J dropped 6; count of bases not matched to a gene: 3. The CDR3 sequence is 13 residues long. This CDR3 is CASSLRTGDGYTF. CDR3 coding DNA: TGTGCCAGCAGTTTAAGGACAGGCGATGGCTACACCTTC.

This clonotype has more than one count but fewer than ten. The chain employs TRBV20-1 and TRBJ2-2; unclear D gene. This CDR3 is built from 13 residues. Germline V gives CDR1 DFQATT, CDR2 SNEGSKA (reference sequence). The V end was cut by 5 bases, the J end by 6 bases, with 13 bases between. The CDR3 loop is CSAPDVVPGELFF. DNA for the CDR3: TGCAGTGCTCCGGACGTCGTCCCCGGGGAGCTGTTTTTT.